These 9 T cell receptor beta chains originate from one sample sequenced in a study of shared clonotypes between healthy human individuals. CD45RO negativity and positive selection for CCR7 defined naive CD8 cells, a population that excluded terminally differentiated effector memory CD45RA+ cells. The protocol was immunoSEQ multiplex PCR, while the TCRdb copy is restricted to in-frame clones and leaves out a portion. Counted here are around 2,000,000 clones, less than 95% occurring once; the ten biggest clones make up about 1.1%. Input material: naive CD8+ T cells sorted from blood. The origin of the receptors is a man aged 18-30 years in good health.

This rearrangement joins TRBV5-1 to TRBJ2-7, with D perhaps TRBD1 (6 bases). V lost 4 bases to trimming and J lost 5 bases, with 19 bases between them. CDR1 is SGHRS, CDR2 YFSETQ, per germline. The CDR3 totals 15 residues. CDR3 residues: CASSNRDKLANEQYF. The CDR3 bases are TGCGCCAGCAGCAACCGGGACAAACTGGCGAACGAGCAGTACTTC.

This sequence joins TRBV19 and TRBJ1-1; D is unresolved. The CDR3 extends over 14 amino acids. The germline gives CDR1 LNHDA, CDR2 SQIVND (reference sequence). V was trimmed by 2 bases and J by 1 base, leaving 8 bases between them. This CDR3 is CASSIIGGNTEAFF. DNA of the CDR3: TGTGCCAGTAGTATAATTGGCGGGAACACTGAAGCTTTCTTT.

This chain uses TRBV5-4 with TRBJ2-7; 9 bases are shared with TRBD1. J gave up 2 bases and V 0 bases, and 3 bases lay outside the gene matches. From germline, CDR1 is SGHNT and CDR2 YYREEE (reference sequence). The CDR3 has 15 residues. The CDR3 coding sequence is TGTGCCAGCAGCTTGGTACAGGGGGCCGCCTACGAGCAGTACTTC. It translates to CASSLVQGAAYEQYF.

V is TRBV4-3 and J is TRBJ2-3; 9 bases map to TRBD2. Trimming at V came to 0 bases and at J to 4 bases, leaving 8 bases not matched to a gene. Germline loops: CDR1 LGHNA, CDR2 YSLEER. This CDR3 has 17 amino acids. CDR3 in amino acids: CASSQEVAGVRADTQYF. CDR3 nucleotides: TGCGCCAGCAGCCAAGAGGTAGCGGGAGTGAGGGCAGATACGCAGTATTTT.

J is TRBJ1-2 and V is TRBV4-3; D unresolved. This CDR3 comprises 15 residues. The germline V gene encodes CDR1 LGHNA and CDR2 YSLEER. The V gene lost 0 bases and the J gene lost 4 bases, with 12 bases spanning the gap. CDR3 nucleotides: TGCGCCAGCAGCCAAGATCAGCTGTTGGTCTATGGCTACACCTTC. Amino acids: CASSQDQLLVYGYTF.

About this clone: The sample contains more than one DNA sequence encoding this CDR3. The chain uses TRBV9 and TRBJ2-2; TRBD2 matches at 14 bases. Trimming at V came to 2 bases and at J to 7 bases, leaving 1 base not matched to a gene. The CDR3 contains 15 residues. CDR1 and CDR2 from the germline V gene are SGDLS and YYNGEE. The CDR3 DNA follows: TGTGCCAGCAGCGTGGGACTAGCGGGAGTCGGGGAGCTGTTTTTT. Protein product: CASSVGLAGVGELFF. Full variable domain (rest looked up from reference TRBV9 and TRBJ2-2): DSGVTQTPKHLITATGQRVTLRCSPRSGDLSVYWYQQSLDQGLQFLIQYYNGEERAKGNILERFSAQQFPDLHSELNLSSLELGDSALYFCASSVGLAGVGELFFGEGSRLTVL.

This rearrangement joins TRBV19 to TRBJ1-1; perhaps TRBD1 as D (6 bases). CDR1 LNHDA and CDR2 SQIVND come from the germline V gene (reference sequence). Trimming left V 5 bases short and J 2 bases short, with 18 bases between. The CDR3 has 16 residues. CDR3 sequence (DNA): TGTGCCAGTAGTGCGCAGCCCAGGGGAGTAAACACTGAAGCTTTCTTT. This translates into CASSAQPRGVNTEAFF.

J is TRBJ2-5 and V is TRBV6-6; TRBD2 aligns across 8 bases. CDR1 and CDR2 (germline): MNHNY, SVGAGI (reference sequence). The CDR3 spans 15 residues. J lost 3 bases, V lost 4 bases, and 7 bases had no gene match. The CDR3 DNA reads TGTGCCAGCAGTTCCCTCTCGGGGGGGAAAGAGACCCAGTACTTC. This translates into CASSSLSGGKETQYF.

The chain recombines TRBV7-9 with TRBJ2-7, with D possibly called TRBD1 or TRBD2 (5 bases each). The CDR3 loop spans 15 amino acids. V was clipped by 5 bases and J by 3 bases, with 17 bases between them. CDR1 is SEHNR, CDR2 FQNEAQ, per germline (reference sequence). The CDR3 nucleotides read TGTGCCAGCAGCCCCGGGGTGGGGCCCTTCTACGAGCAGTACTTC. This encodes CASSPGVGPFYEQYF. The full variable domain, rest sourced from reference TRBV7-9 and TRBJ2-7, is DTGVSQNPRHKITKRGQNVTFRCDPISEHNRLYWYRQTLGQGPEFLTYFQNEAQLEKSRLLSDRFSAERPKGSFSTLEIQRTEQGDSAMYLCASSPGVGPFYEQYFGPGTRLTVT.